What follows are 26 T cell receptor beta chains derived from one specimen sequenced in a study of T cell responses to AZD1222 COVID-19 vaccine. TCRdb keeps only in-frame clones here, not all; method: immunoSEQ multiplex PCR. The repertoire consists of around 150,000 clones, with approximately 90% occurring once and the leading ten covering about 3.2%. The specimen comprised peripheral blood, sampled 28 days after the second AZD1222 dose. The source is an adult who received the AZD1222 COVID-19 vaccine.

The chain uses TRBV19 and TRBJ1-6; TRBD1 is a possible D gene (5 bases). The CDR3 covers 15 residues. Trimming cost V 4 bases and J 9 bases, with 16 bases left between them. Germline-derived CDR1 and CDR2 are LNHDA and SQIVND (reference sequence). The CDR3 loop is CASSKGTGGPSPLHF. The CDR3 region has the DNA TGTGCCAGTAGTAAGGGGACCGGAGGGCCTTCACCCCTCCACTTT.

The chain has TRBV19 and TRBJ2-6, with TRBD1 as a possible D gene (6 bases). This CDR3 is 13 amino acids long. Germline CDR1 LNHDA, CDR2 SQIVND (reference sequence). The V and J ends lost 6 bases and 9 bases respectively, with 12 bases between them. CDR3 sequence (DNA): TGTGCCAGTAGCCCAGGGGTCGGCAACGTCCTGACTTTC. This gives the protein CASSPGVGNVLTF.

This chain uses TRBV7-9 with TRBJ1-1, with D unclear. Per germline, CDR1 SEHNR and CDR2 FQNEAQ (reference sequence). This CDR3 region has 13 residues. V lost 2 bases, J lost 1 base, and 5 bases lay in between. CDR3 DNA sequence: TGTGCCAGCAGCTTATACGGGAACACTGAAGCTTTCTTT. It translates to CASSLYGNTEAFF.

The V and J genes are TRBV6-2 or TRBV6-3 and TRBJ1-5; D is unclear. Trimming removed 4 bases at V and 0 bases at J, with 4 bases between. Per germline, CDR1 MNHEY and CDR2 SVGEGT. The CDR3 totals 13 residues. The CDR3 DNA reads TGTGCCAGCAGTTGGAATAGCAATCAGCCCCAGCATTTT. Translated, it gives CASSWNSNQPQHF.

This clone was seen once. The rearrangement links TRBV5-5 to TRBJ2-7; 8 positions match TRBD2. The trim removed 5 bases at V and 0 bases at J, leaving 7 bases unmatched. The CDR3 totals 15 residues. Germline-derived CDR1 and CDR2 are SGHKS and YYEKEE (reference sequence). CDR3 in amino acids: CASSPLAGISYEQYF. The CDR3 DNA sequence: TGTGCCAGCAGTCCGCTAGCGGGTATCTCCTACGAGCAGTACTTC.

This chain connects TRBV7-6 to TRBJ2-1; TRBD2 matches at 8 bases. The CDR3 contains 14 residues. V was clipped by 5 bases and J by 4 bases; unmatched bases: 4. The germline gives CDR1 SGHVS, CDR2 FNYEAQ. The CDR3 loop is CASSRTSQYNEQFF. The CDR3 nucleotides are TGTGCCAGCAGCCGGACTAGCCAGTACAATGAGCAGTTCTTC.

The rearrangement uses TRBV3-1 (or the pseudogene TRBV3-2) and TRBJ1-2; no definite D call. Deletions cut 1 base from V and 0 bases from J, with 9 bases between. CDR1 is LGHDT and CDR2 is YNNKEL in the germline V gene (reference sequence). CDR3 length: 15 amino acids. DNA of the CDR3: TGTGCCAGCAGCCAAGGGTGGGAGACTAACTATGGCTACACCTTC. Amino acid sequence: CASSQGWETNYGYTF.

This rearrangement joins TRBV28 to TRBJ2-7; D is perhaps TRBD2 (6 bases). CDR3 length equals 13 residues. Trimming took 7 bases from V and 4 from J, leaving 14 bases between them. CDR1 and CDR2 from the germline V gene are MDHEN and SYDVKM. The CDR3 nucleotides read TGTGCCAGCACCGAGGGACTGACTTACGAGCAGTACTTC. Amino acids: CASTEGLTYEQYF.

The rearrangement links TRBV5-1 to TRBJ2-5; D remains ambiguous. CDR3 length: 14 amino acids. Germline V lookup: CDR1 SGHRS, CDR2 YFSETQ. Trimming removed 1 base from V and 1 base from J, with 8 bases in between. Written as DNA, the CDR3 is TGCGCCAGCAGCTTGAAGGGCATCCAAGAGACCCAGTACTTC. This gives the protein CASSLKGIQETQYF. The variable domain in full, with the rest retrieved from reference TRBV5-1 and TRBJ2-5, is KAGVTQTPRYLIKTRGQQVTLSCSPISGHRSVSWYQQTPGQGLQFLFEYFSETQRNKGNFPGRFSGRQFSNSRSEMNVSTLELGDSALYLCASSLKGIQETQYFGPGTRLLVL.

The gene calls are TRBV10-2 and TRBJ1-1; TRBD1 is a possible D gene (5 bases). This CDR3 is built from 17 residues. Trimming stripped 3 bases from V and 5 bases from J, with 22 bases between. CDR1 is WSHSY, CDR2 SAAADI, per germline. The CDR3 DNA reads TGCGCCAGCAGTGAAACCCCGGGCAGGGATCAGGGAACTGAAGCTTTCTTT. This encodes CASSETPGRDQGTEAFF.

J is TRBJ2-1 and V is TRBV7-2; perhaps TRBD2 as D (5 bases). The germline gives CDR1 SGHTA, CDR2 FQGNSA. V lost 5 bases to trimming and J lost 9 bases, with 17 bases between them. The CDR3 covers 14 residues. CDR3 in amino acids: CASSPDGELFEQFF. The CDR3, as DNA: TGTGCCAGCAGCCCAGATGGGGAGCTTTTTGAGCAGTTCTTC.

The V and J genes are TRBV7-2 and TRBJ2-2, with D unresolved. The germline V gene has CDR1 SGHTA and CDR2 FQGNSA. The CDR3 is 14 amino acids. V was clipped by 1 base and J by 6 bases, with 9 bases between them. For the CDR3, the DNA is TGTGCCAGCAGCTTAGGGGGTCTTGCCGGGGAGCTGTTTTTT. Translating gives CASSLGGLAGELFF.

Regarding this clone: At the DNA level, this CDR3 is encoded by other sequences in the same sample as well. In DNA form, the CDR3 reads TGTGCCAGCAGCTTAATCCAGGGGGCTGAAGCTTTCTTT. Encoded protein: CASSLIQGAEAFF. The rearrangement uses TRBV11-3 and TRBJ1-1; TRBD1 matches at 7 bases. The CDR3 spans 13 residues. CDR1 and CDR2 from the germline V gene are SGHNT and YENEEA. V lost 2 bases, J lost 6 bases, and 3 bases stayed unmatched.

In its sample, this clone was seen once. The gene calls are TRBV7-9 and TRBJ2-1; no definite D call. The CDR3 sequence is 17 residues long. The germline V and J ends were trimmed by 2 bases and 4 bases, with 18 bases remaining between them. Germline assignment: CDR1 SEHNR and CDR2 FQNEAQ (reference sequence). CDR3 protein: CASSLWGRQKPYNEQFF. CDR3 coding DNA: TGTGCCAGCAGCTTATGGGGTCGACAAAAACCGTACAATGAGCAGTTCTTC.

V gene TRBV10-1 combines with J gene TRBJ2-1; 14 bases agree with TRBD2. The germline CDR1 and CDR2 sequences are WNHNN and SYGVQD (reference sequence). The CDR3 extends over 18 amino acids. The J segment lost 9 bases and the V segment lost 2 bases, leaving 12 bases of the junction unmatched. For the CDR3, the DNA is TGCGCCAGCAGTGAGACGTCGCGACTAGCGGGAGGGCTAGGTGAGCAGTTCTTC. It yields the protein CASSETSRLAGGLGEQFF.

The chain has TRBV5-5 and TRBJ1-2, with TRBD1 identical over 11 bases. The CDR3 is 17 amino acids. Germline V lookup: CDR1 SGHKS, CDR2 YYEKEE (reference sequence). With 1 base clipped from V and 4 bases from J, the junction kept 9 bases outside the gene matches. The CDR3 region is CASSLPRDRGFRYGYTF. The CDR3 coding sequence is TGTGCCAGCAGCTTGCCCCGGGACAGGGGGTTTCGCTATGGCTACACCTTC.

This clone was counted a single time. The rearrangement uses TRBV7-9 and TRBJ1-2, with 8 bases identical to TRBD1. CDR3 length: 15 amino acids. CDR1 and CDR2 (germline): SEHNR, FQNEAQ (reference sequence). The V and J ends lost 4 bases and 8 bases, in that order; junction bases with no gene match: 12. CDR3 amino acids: CASSSIWTGNVGYTF. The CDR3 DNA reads TGTGCCAGCAGCTCCATTTGGACAGGGAATGTAGGCTACACCTTC.

The CDR3: CASSLYRGLTNYGYTF. The CDR3, as DNA: TGTGCCAGCAGCTTGTACAGGGGTCTAACTAACTATGGCTACACCTTC. The chain combines TRBV5-4 with TRBJ1-2; 7 bases are shared with TRBD1. The ends lost 1 base at V and 0 bases at J; junction bases unmatched: 6. Per germline, CDR1 SGHNT and CDR2 YYREEE (reference sequence). The CDR3 totals 16 residues. The full variable domain, with the rest looked up from reference TRBV5-4 and TRBJ1-2, is ETGVTQSPTHLIKTRGQQVTLRCSSQSGHNTVSWYQQALGQGPQFIFQYYREEENGRGNFPPRFSGLQFPNYSSELNVNALELDDSALYLCASSLYRGLTNYGYTFGSGTRLTVV.

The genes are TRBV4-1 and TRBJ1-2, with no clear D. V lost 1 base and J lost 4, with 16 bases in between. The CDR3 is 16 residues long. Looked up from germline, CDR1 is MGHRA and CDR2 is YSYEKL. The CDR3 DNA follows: TGCGCCAGCAGCCAAGTTGGGCGCGGGGAGGCCTATGGCTACACCTTC. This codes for CASSQVGRGEAYGYTF.

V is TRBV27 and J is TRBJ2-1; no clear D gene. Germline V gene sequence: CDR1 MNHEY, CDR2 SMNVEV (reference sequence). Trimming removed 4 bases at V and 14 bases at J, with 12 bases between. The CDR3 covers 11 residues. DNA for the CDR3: TGTGCCAGCAGTTCCCCGGTCCGCGAGTTCTTC. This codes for CASSSPVREFF.

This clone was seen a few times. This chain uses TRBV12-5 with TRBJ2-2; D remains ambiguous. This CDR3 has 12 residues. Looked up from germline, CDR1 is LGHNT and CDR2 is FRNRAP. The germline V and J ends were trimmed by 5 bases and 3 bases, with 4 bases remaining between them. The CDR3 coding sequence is TGTGCTAGTGGTCGGGACACCGGGGAGCTGTTTTTT. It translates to CASGRDTGELFF.

DNA for the CDR3: TGCGCCAGCAGCCAAGATTCCCCTGGGGAACCCCTCCACTTT. It encodes CASSQDSPGEPLHF. This chain links TRBV4-1 with TRBJ1-6; D ambiguous. The CDR3 contains 14 residues. Germline lookup yields CDR1 MGHRA and CDR2 YSYEKL. Trimming stripped 0 bases from V and 12 bases from J, with 12 bases between.

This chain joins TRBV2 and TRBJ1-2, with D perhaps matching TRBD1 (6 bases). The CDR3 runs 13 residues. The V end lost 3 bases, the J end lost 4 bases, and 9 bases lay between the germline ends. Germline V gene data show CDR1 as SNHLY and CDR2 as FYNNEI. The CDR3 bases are TGTGCCAGCAGTGAGGACAGCTTCTATGGCTACACCTTC. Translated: CASSEDSFYGYTF.

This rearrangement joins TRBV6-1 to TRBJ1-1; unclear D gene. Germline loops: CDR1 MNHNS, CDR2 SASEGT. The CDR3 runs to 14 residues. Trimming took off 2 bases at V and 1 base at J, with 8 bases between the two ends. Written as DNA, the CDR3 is TGTGCCAGCAGTGAAAGAGGGCAGAACACTGAAGCTTTCTTT. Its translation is CASSERGQNTEAFF.

The chain's CDR3 is CASRASGYYEQYF. DNA for the CDR3: TGTGCCAGCAGGGCTAGCGGGTACTACGAGCAGTACTTC. The chain links TRBV2 to TRBJ2-7; 8 nucleotides align to TRBD2. This CDR3 is built from 13 residues. Germline lookup yields CDR1 SNHLY and CDR2 FYNNEI. J lost 3 bases, V lost 6 bases, and 4 bases had no gene match.

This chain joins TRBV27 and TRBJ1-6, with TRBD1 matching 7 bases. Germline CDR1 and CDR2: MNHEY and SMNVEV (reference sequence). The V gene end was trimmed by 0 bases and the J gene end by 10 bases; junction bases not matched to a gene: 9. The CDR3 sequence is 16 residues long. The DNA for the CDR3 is TGTGCCAGCAGTTTATCGGTCCGACAGGGAGGATCACCCCTCCACTTT. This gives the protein CASSLSVRQGGSPLHF.